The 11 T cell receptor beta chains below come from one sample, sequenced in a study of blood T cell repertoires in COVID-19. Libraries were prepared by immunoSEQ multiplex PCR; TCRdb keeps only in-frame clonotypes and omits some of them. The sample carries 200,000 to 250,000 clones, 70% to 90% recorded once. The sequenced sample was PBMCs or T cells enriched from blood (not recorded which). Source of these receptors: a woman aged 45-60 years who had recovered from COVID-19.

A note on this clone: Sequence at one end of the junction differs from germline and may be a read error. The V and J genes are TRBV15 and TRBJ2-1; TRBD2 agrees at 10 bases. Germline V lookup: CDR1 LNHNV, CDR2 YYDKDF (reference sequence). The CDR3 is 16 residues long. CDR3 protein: CATTRDTSGIGDEQFF. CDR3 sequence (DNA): TGTGCCACCACCAGAGATACTAGCGGGATCGGGGATGAGCAGTTCTTC.

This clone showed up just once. The CDR3 region has the DNA TGTGCCAGCTCACTCGTTAACACTGAAGCTTTCTTT. It yields the protein CASSLVNTEAFF. The rearrangement joins TRBV18 to TRBJ1-1; D uncertain. This CDR3 comprises 12 residues. Germline V gene sequence: CDR1 KGHSH, CDR2 LQKENI. V dropped 4 bases and J dropped 2 bases, with 5 bases sitting between them.

The CDR3 loop reads CASSLSSGSYNEQFF. CDR3 sequence (DNA): TGTGCCAGCAGCTTATCTAGCGGCTCCTACAATGAGCAGTTCTTC. The chain has TRBV11-2 and TRBJ2-1; the match to TRBD2 covers 7 bases. Trimming removed 2 bases from V and 0 bases from J; junction bases left unmatched: 1. The CDR3 spans 15 residues. Germline CDR1 reads SGHAT; CDR2 reads FQNNGV. The full variable domain, its missing parts supplied by reference TRBV11-2 and TRBJ2-1, is EAGVAQSPRYKIIEKRQSVAFWCNPISGHATLYWYQQILGQGPKLLIQFQNNGVVDDSQLPKDRFSAERLKGVDSTLKIQPAKLEDSAVYLCASSLSSGSYNEQFFGPGTRLTVL.

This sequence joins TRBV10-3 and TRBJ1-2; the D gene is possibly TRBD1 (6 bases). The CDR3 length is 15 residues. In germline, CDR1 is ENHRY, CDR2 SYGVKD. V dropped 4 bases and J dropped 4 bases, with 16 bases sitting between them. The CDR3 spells CAISVGTIDGYGYTF. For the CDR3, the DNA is TGTGCCATCAGTGTTGGGACAATCGATGGCTATGGCTACACCTTC.

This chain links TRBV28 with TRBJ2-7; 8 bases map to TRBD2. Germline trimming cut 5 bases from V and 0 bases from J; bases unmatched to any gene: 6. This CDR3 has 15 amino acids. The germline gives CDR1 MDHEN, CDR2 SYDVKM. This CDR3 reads CASSNSGAGSYEQYF. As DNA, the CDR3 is TGTGCCAGCAGTAATAGCGGGGCGGGCTCCTACGAGCAGTACTTC.

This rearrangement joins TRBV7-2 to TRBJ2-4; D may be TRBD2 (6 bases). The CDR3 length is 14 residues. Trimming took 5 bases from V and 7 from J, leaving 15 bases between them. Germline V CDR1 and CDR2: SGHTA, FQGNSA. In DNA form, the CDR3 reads TGTGCCAGCAGCCCACCGGGGGACGGGAACATTCAGTACTTC. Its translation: CASSPPGDGNIQYF.

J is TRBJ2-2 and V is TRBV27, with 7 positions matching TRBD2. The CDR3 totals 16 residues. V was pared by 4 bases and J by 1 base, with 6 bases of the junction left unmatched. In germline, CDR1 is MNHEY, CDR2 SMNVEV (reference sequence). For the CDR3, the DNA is TGTGCCAGCAGTTGGCGGACTAGGCAGAACACCGGGGAGCTGTTTTTT. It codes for CASSWRTRQNTGELFF.

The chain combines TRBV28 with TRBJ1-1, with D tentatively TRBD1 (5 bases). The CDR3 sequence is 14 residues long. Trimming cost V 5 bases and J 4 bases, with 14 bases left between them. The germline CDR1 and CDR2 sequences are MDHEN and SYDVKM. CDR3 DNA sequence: TGTGCCAGCAGTCTCGAAGCGGGGGGCACTGAAGCTTTCTTT. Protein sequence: CASSLEAGGTEAFF.

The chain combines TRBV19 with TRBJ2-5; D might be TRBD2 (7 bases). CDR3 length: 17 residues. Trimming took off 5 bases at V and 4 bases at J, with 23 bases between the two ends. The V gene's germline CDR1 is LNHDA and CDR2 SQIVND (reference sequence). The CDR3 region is CASSSEGGWGRAETQYF. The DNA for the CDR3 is TGTGCCAGTAGTTCCGAAGGGGGTTGGGGGAGGGCAGAGACCCAGTACTTC.

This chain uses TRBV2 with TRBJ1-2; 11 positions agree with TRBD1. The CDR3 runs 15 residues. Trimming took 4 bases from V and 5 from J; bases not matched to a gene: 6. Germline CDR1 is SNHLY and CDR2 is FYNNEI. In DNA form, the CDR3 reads TGTGCCAGCAGTGGGACAGGGGGCGCTGGGTATGGCTACACCTTC. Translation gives CASSGTGGAGYGYTF.

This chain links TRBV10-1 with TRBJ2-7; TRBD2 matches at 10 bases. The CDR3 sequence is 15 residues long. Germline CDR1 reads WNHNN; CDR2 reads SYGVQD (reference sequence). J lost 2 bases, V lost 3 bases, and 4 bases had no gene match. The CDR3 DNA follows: TGCGCCAGCAGTGAACTACTAGCGGGAACCTACGAGCAGTACTTC. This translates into CASSELLAGTYEQYF.